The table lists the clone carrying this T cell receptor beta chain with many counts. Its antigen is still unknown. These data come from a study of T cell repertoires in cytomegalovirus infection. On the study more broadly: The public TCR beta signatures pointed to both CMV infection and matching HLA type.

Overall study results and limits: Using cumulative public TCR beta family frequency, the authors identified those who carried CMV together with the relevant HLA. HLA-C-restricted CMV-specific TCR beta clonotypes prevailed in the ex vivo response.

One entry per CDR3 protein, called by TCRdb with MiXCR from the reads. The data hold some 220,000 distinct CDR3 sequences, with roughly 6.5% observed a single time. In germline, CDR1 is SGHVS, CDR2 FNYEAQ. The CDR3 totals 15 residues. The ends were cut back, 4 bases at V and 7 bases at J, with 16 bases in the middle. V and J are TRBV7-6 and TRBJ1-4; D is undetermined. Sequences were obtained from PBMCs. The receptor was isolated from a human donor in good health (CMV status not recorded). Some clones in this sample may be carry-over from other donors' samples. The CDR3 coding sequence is TGTGCCAGCAGCTCAGGCGGCAGTAGGAGTGAAAAACTGTTTTTT. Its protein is CASSSGGSRSEKLFF.